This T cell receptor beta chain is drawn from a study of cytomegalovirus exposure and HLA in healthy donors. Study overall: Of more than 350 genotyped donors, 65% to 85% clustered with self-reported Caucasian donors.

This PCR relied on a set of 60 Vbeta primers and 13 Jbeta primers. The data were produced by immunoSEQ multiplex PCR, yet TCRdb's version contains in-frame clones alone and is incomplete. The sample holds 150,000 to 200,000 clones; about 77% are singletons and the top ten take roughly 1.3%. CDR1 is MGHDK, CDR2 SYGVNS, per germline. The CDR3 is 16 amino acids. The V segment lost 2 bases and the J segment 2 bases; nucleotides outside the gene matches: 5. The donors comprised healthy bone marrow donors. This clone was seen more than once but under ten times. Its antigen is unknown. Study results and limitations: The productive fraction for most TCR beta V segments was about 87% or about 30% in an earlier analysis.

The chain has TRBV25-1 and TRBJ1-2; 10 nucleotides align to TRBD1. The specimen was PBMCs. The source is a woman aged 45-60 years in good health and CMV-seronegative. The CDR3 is CASSEVGTGANYGYTF. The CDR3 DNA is TGTGCCAGCAGTGAAGTCGGGACAGGGGCCAACTATGGCTACACCTTC.